This TCR beta chain comes out of a study of identical twins (dated by TCRdb to about 2016). Looking at the study overall: To test whether fetal clonotypes persist, the study used deep sequencing on TCR alpha and beta repertoires from monozygotic twins, unrelated adults of various ages, and cord blood. Replicate twin experiments were performed at different times using different library preparation protocols to rule out contamination. Findings and caveats that apply to the study as a whole: Compared with coincidental sharing between unrelated individuals, an excess of low generation-probability sequences was observed among out-of-frame TCR alpha sequences shared between twins. Excess twin sharing in beta out-of-frame sequences was weaker because fewer shared sequences lowered the signal-to-noise ratio. Because the same donors could not be followed over many years, the conclusions depended on cross-sectional statistical analysis. In monozygotic twins, recombination models systematically underestimated out-of-frame TCR alpha sharing, but the models matched the sharing seen between unrelated individuals. Fewer insertions were carried by abundant cord blood beta clonotypes; a weaker similar trend was observed in young adult naive repertoires, while no such trend was observed in memory repertoires. Zero-insertion analyses could be partly confounded by invariant T cells such as MAIT and iNKT, though diverse VJ usage argued against such confounding for most clonotypes.

Its CDR3 holds 13 amino acids, cysteine through valine. Solely the CDR3 DNA is kept, with 39 bases framed from the first base. V loses 4 bases, J loses 2 bases, and the germline ends lie 10 bases apart. CDR1 and CDR2, looked up from the germline V gene (reference sequence), are SGHKS and YYEKEE. Only healthy Caucasian donors were included. The researchers also sequenced three unrelated adults who were not twins: a male aged 18 to 30, a male aged 50 to 59, and a female aged 50 to 59. Miltenyi CD45RO+ enrichment and human naive T-cell isolation kits were used to isolate memory (CD45RO+) and naive T cells from PBMC. This clonotype was found a few times. No cognate antigen has been identified for it. One base away there is no much larger clone; base qualities are not given. The library relied on 5' RACE. Sequencing used an Illumina HiSeq 2000. A universal primer binding site was added through template switching, and the final cDNA carried a unique molecular identifier so that TCR cDNA molecules could be counted accurately. First-strand cDNA for TCR alpha and beta chains was synthesized from specific primers in the conserved constant-segment region. To control for contamination, every cDNA library was double barcoded, receiving both a SMART-Mk sample barcode and Illumina barcodes. Two successive PCR steps introduced TruSeq adapter sequences along with Illumina sample barcodes. Sequencing of the TCR alpha and beta cDNA libraries was done on the Illumina HiSeq platform using custom primers. The authors' analysis ran thus. Unique molecular identifiers were extracted from raw reads with MiGEC, and CDR3 positions were determined with MiXCR. Recombination models were inferred per individual with the repgenHMM and IGoR tools using an EM algorithm. The analysis of shared clonotypes was done with the tcR package in R, with sharing normalized by the product of cloneset sizes. To study raw recombination without the effects of thymic and clonal selection, out-of-frame nonproductive sequences were analyzed. TCRdb trimmed the raw reads at Q25, called clones with MiXCR and kept productive beta chains. Rows merge per CDR3 protein into single entries with the most common DNA and genes. The V and J calls shown here were made by TCRdb, not taken from the authors' results. The sample table records 300,000 to 400,000 distinct CDR3 sequences; 8.5% to 10% of these occur just once. The ten largest account for roughly 8.7% of the sample.

This clonotype was obtained from a woman aged 50 to 60 in good health. The chain couples TRBV5-5 to TRBJ2-7, with TRBD2 as a weak D call on 6 bases. The sequenced material came from naive T cells sorted from blood. The cell subset or site label here, explained by the study, means: cells isolated with a human naive T-cell isolation kit. The DNA reads as follows: TGTGCCAGCAGCCTAGGGACTCCCTACGAGCAGTACGTC. It translates to CASSLGTPYEQYV.